This TCR beta chain was profiled in a study of T cell responses to AZD1222 COVID-19 vaccine. Worth noting for this clone: What it binds is unknown.

The assay was immunoSEQ multiplex PCR, and TCRdb's table has in-frame clones only and misses some. The table lists 90,000 to 150,000 clones, over 75% of them singletons. Study-wide results and caveats: The reported proportion of spike-specific TCRs targeting unmutated variant regions was nearly half. After two AZD1222 doses, spike-specific TCR breadth and depth rose versus day 0.

V gave up 3 bases and J gave up 2 bases, with 11 bases separating them. From germline, CDR1 is SGHVS and CDR2 FQNEAQ. CDR3 length: 14 residues. The sample consisted of peripheral blood, taken on day 0 of AZD1222 vaccination. This receptor was taken from an adult in good health. The chain combines TRBV7-8 with TRBJ2-7, with D perhaps TRBD1 (6 bases). In nucleotides, the CDR3 is TGTGCCAGCAGCTTCGTACAGGGTACCTACGAGCAGTACTTC. Protein: CASSFVQGTYEQYF.